Presented here are 5 T cell receptor beta chains from one specimen sequenced in a study of control samples from healthy donors and cancer patients. Using immunoSEQ multiplex PCR, the repertoire was profiled, and TCRdb retains in-frame clones only, with some absent. The sample lists approximately 65,000 clones, about nine tenths occurring once. Sequenced sample: PBMCs. These receptors were taken from a man aged 60 to 75 with lung cancer.

The rearrangement links TRBV7-8 to TRBJ2-7; 7 nucleotides agree with TRBD1. CDR3 length: 16 residues. V lost 2 bases and J lost 3; bases outside the gene matches: 10. Germline V gene sequence: CDR1 SGHVS, CDR2 FQNEAQ. This chain's CDR3 is CASSLPTGQLLYEQYF. In DNA, the CDR3 is TGTGCCAGCAGCTTACCGACGGGACAGCTGCTCTACGAGCAGTACTTC. Full variable domain (remainder filled in from reference TRBV7-8 and TRBJ2-7): GAGVSQSPRYKVAKRGQDVALRCDPISGHVSLFWYQQALGQGPEFLTYFQNEAQLDKSGLPSDRFFAERPEGSVSTLKIQRTQQEDSAVYLCASSLPTGQLLYEQYFGPGTRLTVT.

The count of this clone is one. The chain has TRBV10-3 and TRBJ2-7, with TRBD1 matching over 8 bases. The CDR3 length is 15 residues. The J segment lost 1 base and the V segment lost 6 bases, leaving 8 bases of the junction unmatched. CDR1 ENHRY and CDR2 SYGVKD come from the germline V gene. DNA of the CDR3: TGTGCCATCAGCGTTGACAGGGGTGAATCCTACGAGCAGTACTTC. Encoded protein: CAISVDRGESYEQYF.

This sequence joins TRBV3-1 (or the pseudogene TRBV3-2) and TRBJ1-5, with D hard to call. The CDR3 length is 13 residues. Trimming removed 0 bases from V and 4 bases from J, with 4 bases in between. Per the germline V gene, CDR1 is LGHDT and CDR2 is YNNKEL (reference sequence). CDR3 in DNA: TGTGCCAGCAGCCAAGAACGTAATCAGCCCCAGCATTTT. It codes for CASSQERNQPQHF.

V and J are TRBV18 and TRBJ1-2; perhaps TRBD1 as D (5 bases). This CDR3 has 16 residues. Between the trimmed V and J ends, which lost 3 bases and 4 bases, there was a span of 18 bases. The V gene's germline CDR1 is KGHSH and CDR2 LQKENI. The CDR3 region has the DNA TGTGCCAGCTCACCCGTGGGGACGGGGTCGCGCTATGGCTACACCTTC. Translated: CASSPVGTGSRYGYTF.

CDR3 protein: CATQLRDRVETQYF. The CDR3 region has the DNA TGTGCCACTCAACTAAGGGACAGGGTAGAGACCCAGTACTTC. The chain combines TRBV15 with TRBJ2-5; TRBD1 matches at 9 bases. J lost 4 bases, V lost 9 bases, and 9 bases had no gene match. Germline V gene sequence: CDR1 LNHNV, CDR2 YYDKDF (reference sequence). This CDR3 is 14 amino acids long.